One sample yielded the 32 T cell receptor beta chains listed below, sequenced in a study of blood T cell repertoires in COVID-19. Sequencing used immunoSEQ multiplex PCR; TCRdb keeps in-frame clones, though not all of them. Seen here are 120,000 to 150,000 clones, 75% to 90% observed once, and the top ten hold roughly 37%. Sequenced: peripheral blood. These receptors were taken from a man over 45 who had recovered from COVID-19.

The DNA for the CDR3 is TGTGCCAGCAGCGGGGGGCTTTCGGATGAAAAACTGTTTTTT. It encodes CASSGGLSDEKLFF. This chain uses TRBV9 with TRBJ1-4; D may be TRBD1 (6 bases). The CDR3 totals 14 residues. CDR1 SGDLS and CDR2 YYNGEE come from the germline V gene. With 3 bases removed from V and 6 bases from J, the gap between germline ends came to 12 bases.

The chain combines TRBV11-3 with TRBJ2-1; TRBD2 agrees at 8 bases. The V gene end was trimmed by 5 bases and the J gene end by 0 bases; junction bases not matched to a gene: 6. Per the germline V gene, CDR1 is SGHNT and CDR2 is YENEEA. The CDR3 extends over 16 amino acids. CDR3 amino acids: CASSSGGDLSYNEQFF. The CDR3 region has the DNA TGTGCCAGCAGCAGCGGGGGCGACCTCTCCTACAATGAGCAGTTCTTC.

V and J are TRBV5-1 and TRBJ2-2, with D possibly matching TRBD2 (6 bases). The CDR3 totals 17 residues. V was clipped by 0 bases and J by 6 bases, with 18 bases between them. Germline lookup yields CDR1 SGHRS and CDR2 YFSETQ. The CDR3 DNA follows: TGCGCCAGCAGCTTGGGCGGGCGGGGCGCCTCTGCCGGGGAGCTGTTTTTT. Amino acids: CASSLGGRGASAGELFF.

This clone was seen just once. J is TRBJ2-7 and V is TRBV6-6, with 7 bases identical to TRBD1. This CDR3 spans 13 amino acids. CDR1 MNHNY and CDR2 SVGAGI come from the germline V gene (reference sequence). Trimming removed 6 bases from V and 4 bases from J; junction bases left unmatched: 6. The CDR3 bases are TGTGCCAGCAGCTTGGGACAGTTTTACGAGCAGTACTTC. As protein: CASSLGQFYEQYF.

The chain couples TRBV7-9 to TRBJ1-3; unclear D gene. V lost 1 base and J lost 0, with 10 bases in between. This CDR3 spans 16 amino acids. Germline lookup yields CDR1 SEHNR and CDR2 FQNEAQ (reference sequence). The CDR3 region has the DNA TGTGCCAGCAGCTTAGAACAGTCGAGCTCTGGAAACACCATATATTTT. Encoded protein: CASSLEQSSSGNTIYF.

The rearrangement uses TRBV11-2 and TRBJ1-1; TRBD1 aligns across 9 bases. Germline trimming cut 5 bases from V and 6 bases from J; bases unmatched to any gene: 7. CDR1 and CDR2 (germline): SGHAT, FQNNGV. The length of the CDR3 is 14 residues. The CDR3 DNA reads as TGTGCCAGCAGCGCATGGGACAGGGATCCTGAAGCTTTCTTT. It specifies CASSAWDRDPEAFF.

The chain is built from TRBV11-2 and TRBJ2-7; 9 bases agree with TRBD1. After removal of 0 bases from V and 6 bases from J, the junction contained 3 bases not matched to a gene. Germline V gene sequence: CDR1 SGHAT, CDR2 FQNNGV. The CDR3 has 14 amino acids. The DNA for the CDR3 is TGTGCCAGCAGCTTAGATTGGACAGGGGTCGAGCAGTACTTC. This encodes CASSLDWTGVEQYF. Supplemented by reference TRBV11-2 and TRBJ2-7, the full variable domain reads EAGVAQSPRYKIIEKRQSVAFWCNPISGHATLYWYQQILGQGPKLLIQFQNNGVVDDSQLPKDRFSAERLKGVDSTLKIQPAKLEDSAVYLCASSLDWTGVEQYFGPGTRLTVT.

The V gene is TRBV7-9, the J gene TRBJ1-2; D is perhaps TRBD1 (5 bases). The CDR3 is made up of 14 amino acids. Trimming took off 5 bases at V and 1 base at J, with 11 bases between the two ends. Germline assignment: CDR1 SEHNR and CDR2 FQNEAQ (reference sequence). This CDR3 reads CASSLSGGNYGYTF. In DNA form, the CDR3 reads TGTGCCAGCAGCCTCTCGGGGGGTAACTATGGCTACACCTTC.

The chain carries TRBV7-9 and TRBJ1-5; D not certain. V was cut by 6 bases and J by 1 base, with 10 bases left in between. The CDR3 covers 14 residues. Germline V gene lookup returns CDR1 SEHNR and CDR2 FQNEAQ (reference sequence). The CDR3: CASSLAESNQPQHF. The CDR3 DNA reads TGTGCCAGCAGTCTAGCAGAGAGCAATCAGCCCCAGCATTTT.

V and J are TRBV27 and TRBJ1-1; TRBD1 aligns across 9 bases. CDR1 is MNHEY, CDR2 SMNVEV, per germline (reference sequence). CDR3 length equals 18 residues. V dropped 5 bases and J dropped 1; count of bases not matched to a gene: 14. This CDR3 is CASSISPGQGVGNTEAFF. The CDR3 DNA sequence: TGTGCCAGCAGTATAAGTCCGGGACAGGGCGTAGGGAACACTGAAGCTTTCTTT.

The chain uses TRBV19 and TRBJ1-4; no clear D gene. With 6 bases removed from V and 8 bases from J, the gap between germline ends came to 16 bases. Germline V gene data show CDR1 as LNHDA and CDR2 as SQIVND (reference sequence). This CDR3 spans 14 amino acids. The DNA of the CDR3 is TGTGCCAGTAGCCCCTTAAAAATACGGGAAAAACTGTTTTTT. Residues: CASSPLKIREKLFF.

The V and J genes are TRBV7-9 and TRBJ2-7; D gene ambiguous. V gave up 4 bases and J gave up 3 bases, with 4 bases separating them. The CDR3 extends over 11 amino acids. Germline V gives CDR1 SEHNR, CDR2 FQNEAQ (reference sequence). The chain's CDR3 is CASSSIYEQYF. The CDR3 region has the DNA TGTGCCAGCAGCTCAATCTACGAGCAGTACTTC.

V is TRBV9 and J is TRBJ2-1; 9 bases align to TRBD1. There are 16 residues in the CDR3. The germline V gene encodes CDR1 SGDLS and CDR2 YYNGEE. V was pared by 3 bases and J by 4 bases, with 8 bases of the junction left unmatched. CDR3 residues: CASSGSTGGAYNEQFF. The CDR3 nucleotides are TGTGCCAGCAGCGGGTCCACAGGGGGCGCTTACAATGAGCAGTTCTTC.

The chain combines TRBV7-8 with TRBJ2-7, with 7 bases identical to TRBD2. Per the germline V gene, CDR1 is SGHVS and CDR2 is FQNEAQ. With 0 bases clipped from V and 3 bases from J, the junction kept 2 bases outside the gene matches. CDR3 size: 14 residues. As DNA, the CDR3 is TGTGCCAGCAGCTTAGCGGGACTATACTACGAGCAGTACTTC. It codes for CASSLAGLYYEQYF. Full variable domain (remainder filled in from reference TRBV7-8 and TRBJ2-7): GAGVSQSPRYKVAKRGQDVALRCDPISGHVSLFWYQQALGQGPEFLTYFQNEAQLDKSGLPSDRFFAERPEGSVSTLKIQRTQQEDSAVYLCASSLAGLYYEQYFGPGTRLTVT.

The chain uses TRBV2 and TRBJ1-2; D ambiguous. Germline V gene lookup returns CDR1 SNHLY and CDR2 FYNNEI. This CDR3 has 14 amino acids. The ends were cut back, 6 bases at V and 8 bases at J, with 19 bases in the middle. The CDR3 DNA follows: TGTGCCAGCAGACCCAGAGGGATTCGGGAGGGCTACACCTTC. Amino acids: CASRPRGIREGYTF.

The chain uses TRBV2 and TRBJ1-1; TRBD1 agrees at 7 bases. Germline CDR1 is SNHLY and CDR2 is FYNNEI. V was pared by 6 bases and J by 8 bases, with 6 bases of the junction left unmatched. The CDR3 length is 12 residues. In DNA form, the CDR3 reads TGTGCCAGCAGAGATGACAGGGAAGAAGCTTTCTTT. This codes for CASRDDREEAFF.

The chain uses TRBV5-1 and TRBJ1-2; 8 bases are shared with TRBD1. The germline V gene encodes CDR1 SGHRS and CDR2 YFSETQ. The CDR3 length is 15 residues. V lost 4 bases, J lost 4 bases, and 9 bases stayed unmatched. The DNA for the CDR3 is TGCGCCAGCAGCCCGGGTGACAGGGGCGTCTATGGCTACACCTTC. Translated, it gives CASSPGDRGVYGYTF.

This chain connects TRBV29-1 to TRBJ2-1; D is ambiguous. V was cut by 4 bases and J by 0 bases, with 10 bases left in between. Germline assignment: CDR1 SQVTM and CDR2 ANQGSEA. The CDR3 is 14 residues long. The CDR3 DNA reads TGCAGCGTTGGCGTTGGTGGCTCCTACAATGAGCAGTTCTTC. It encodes CSVGVGGSYNEQFF.

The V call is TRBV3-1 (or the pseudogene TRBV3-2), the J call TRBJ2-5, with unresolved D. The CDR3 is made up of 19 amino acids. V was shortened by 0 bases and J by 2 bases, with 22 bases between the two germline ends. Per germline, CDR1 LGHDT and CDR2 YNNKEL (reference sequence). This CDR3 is CASSQDVWRRPRDQETQYF. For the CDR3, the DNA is TGTGCCAGCAGCCAAGATGTTTGGCGCAGGCCGAGAGATCAAGAGACCCAGTACTTC.

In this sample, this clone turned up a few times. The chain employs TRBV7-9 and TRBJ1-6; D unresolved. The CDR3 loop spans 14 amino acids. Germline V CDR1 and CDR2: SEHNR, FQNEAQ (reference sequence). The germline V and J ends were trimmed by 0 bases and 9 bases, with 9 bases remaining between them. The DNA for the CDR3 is TGTGCCAGCAGCTTAGCAGGGAGTGGTTCACCCCTCCACTTT. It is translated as CASSLAGSGSPLHF.

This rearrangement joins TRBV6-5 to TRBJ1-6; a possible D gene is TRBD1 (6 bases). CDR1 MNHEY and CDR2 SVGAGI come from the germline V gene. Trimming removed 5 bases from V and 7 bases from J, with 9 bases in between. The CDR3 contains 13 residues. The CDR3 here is CASSTGTNSPLHF. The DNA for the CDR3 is TGTGCCAGCAGTACAGGGACGAATTCACCCCTCCACTTT.

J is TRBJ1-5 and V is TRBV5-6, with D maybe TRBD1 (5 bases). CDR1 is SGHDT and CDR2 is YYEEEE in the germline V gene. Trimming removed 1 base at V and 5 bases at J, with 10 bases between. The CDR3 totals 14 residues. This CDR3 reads CASSLRQGDQPQHF. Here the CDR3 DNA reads TGTGCCAGCAGCTTGCGTCAGGGCGATCAGCCCCAGCATTTT.

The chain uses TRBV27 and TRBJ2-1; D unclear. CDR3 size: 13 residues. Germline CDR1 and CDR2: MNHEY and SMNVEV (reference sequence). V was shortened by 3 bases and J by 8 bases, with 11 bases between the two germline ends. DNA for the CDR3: TGTGCCAGCAGTTTTTACGGTGGTGATGAGCAGTTCTTC. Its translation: CASSFYGGDEQFF.

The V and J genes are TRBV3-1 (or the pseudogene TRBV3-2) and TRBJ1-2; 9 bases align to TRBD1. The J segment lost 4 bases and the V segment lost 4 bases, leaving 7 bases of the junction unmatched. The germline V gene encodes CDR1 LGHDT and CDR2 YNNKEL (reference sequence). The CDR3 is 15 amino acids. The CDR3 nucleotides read TGTGCCAGCAGCCTGGGCTCACAGGGGGCCTATGGCTACACCTTC. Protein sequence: CASSLGSQGAYGYTF.

The CDR3 DNA reads TGTGCCAGCAGCGTACAACAGGGGTACCAAGAGACCCAGTACTTC. Its translation: CASSVQQGYQETQYF. This chain connects TRBV7-2 to TRBJ2-5, with 7 positions matching TRBD1. The CDR3 contains 15 residues. From germline, CDR1 is SGHTA and CDR2 FQGNSA. V shed 5 bases, J shed 0 bases, and the junction held 6 bases outside the gene matches.

CDR3 in amino acids: CASSLGLAANTGELFF. The CDR3 DNA follows: TGTGCCAGCAGCTTGGGACTAGCCGCGAACACCGGGGAGCTGTTTTTT. V is TRBV5-6 and J is TRBJ2-2, with TRBD2 matching over 7 bases. The CDR3 covers 16 residues. The germline V gene encodes CDR1 SGHDT and CDR2 YYEEEE. The ends lost 0 bases at V and 0 bases at J; junction bases unmatched: 2. The variable domain in full, completed from reference TRBV5-6 and TRBJ2-2, reads DAGVTQSPTHLIKTRGQQVTLRCSPKSGHDTVSWYQQALGQGPQFIFQYYEEEERQRGNFPDRFSGHQFPNYSSELNVNALLLGDSALYLCASSLGLAANTGELFFGEGSRLTVL.

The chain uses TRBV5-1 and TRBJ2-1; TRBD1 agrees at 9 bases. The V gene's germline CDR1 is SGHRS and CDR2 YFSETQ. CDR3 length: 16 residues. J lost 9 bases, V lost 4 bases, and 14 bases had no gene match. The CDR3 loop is CASSSLSGTGMGEQFF. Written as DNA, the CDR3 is TGCGCCAGCAGCAGCCTTTCCGGGACAGGGATGGGTGAGCAGTTCTTC.

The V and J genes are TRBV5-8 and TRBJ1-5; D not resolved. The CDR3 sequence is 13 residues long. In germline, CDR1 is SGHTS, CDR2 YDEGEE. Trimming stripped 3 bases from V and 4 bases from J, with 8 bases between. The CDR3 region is CASSSQRNQPQHF. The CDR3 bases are TGTGCCAGCAGCTCTCAGAGGAATCAGCCCCAGCATTTT.

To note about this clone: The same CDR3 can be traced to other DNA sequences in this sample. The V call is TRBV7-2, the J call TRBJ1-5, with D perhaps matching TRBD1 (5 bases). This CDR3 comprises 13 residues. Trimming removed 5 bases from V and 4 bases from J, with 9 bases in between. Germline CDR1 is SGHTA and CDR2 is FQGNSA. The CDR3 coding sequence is TGTGCCAGCAGCCTCACAGGAAATCAGCCCCAGCATTTT. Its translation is CASSLTGNQPQHF. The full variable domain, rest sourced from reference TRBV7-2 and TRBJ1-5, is GAGVSQSPSNKVTEKGKDVELRCDPISGHTALYWYRQSLGQGLEFLIYFQGNSAPDKSGLPSDRFSAERTGGSVSTLTIQRTQQEDSAVYLCASSLTGNQPQHFGDGTRLSIL.

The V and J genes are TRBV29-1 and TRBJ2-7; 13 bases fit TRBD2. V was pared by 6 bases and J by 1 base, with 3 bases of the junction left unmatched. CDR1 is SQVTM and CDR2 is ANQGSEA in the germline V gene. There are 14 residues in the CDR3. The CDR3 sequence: CSVSGLAGSYEQYF. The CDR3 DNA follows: TGCAGCGTATCGGGACTAGCGGGGTCCTACGAGCAGTACTTC.

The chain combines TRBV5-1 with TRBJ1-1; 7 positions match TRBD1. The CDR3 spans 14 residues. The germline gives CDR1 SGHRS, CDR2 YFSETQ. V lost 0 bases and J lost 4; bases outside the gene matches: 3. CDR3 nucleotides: TGCGCCAGCAGCTTGGCAGGGGGTAGCACTGAAGCTTTCTTT. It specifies CASSLAGGSTEAFF.

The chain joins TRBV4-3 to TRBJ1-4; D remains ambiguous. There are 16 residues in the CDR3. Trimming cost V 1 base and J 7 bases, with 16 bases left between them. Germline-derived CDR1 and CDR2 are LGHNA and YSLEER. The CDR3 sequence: CASSQVAGLRGEKLFF. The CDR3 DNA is TGCGCCAGCAGCCAAGTCGCGGGCCTTCGGGGTGAAAAACTGTTTTTT.